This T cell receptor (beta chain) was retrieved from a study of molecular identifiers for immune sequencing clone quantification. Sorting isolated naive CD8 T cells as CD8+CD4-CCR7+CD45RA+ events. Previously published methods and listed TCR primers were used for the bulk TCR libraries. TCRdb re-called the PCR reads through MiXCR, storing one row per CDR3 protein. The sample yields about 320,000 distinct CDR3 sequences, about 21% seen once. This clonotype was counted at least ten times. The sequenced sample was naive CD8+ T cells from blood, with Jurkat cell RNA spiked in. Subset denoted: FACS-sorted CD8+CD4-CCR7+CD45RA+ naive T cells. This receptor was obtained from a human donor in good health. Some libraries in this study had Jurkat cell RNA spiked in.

The CDR3 sequence: CASSFQTGGNEQFF. The CDR3 coding sequence is TGTGCCAGCAGTTTCCAGACCGGGGGCAATGAGCAGTTCTTC. V gene TRBV27 combines with J gene TRBJ2-1, with a tentative D call TRBD2 (6 bases). The germline V gene encodes CDR1 MNHEY and CDR2 SMNVEV (reference sequence). V shed 3 bases and J shed 6 bases, with 12 bases lying between them. The CDR3 is 14 residues long.